This T cell receptor beta chain was captured in a study of blood T cell repertoires in COVID-19. Study-wide context: From the United States, Italy and Spain came samples of acute and convalescent COVID-19. Sample material is recorded as cDNA or gDNA derived from T cells, B-cell-depleted T cells, or PBMCs.

Enrollment of patients from Seattle took place during active infection, with longitudinal follow-up. Original data processing: Amplification from reference gene primers served as the basis for estimated nucleated cell counts. Generated by immunoSEQ multiplex PCR, the TCRdb table keeps only in-frame clones and is missing some. D and trimming were read from the DNA, whereas the V and J calls and clone size are those reported in that table. The sample shows approximately 170,000 clones, approximately 86% of them seen only once. CDR3 size: 14 residues. Trimming pared 4 bases from V and 2 bases from J, leaving 12 bases between. The germline V gene has CDR1 SGHVS and CDR2 FQNEAQ.

The TCR sequence derives from a woman older than 75 with COVID-19, enrolled during active disease. Material: peripheral blood. The gene calls are TRBV7-8 and TRBJ2-7; perhaps TRBD2 as D (5 bases). The CDR3 sequence is CASSSQDSAYEQYF. The CDR3 DNA follows: TGTGCCAGCAGCTCCCAGGACTCGGCCTACGAGCAGTACTTC.